This section outlines one T cell receptor beta chain sequence together with its context. In the authors' workflow: Researchers report that nucleated cell counts were estimated from reference gene primer amplification. Only in-frame clones appear in the TCRdb table, and some are missing; sequencing was by immunoSEQ multiplex PCR. D and trimming come from the DNA, and the V and J calls and clone size come from that table. The sample shows around 60,000 clones, approximately 86% of them seen only once. This specimen comes from a study of blood T cell repertoires in COVID-19. About the research overall: Acute-phase and convalescent COVID-19 samples originated in the United States, Italy and Spain. T cells, B-cell-depleted T cells, or PBMCs provided the cDNA or gDNA that served as material.

This CDR3 region has 17 residues. V dropped 2 bases and J dropped 5 bases, with 20 bases sitting between them. In germline, CDR1 is LGHDT, CDR2 YNNKEL (reference sequence). The sequencing input was peripheral blood. The V and J genes are TRBV3-1 (or the pseudogene TRBV3-2) and TRBJ2-3, with D perhaps TRBD2 (7 bases). The TCR comes from a man in his fifties or sixties with active COVID-19. The DNA of the CDR3 is TGTGCCAGCAGCCAATTTACCCCCGGGGGGCGGGTAGATACGCAGTATTTT. Encoded protein: CASSQFTPGGRVDTQYF.